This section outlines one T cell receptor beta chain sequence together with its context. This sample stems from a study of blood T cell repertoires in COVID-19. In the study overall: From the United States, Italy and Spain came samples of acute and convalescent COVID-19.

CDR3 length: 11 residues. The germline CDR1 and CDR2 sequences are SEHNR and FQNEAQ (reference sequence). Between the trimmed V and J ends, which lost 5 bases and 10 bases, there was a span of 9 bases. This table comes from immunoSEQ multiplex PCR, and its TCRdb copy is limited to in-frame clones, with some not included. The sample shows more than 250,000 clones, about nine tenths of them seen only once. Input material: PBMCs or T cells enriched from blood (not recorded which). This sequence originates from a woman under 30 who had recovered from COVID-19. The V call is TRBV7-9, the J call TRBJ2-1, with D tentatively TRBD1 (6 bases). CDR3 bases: TGTGCCAGCAGCCGCGACAGGGAGCAGTTCTTC. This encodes CASSRDREQFF.